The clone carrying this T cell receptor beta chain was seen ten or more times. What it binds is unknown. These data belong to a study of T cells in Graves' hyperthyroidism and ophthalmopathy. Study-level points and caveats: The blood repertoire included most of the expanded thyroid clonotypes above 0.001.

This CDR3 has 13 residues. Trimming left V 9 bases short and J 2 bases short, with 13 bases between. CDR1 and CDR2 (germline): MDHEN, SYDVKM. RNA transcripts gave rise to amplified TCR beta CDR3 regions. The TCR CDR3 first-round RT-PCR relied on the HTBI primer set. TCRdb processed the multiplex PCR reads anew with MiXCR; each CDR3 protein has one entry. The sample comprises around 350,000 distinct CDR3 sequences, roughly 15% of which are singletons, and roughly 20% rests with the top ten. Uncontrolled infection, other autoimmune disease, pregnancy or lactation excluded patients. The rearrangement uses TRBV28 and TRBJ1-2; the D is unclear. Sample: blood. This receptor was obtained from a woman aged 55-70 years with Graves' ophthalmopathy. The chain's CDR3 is CASWTGLNYGYTF. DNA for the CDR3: TGTGCCAGTTGGACCGGACTGAACTATGGCTACACCTTC.